This TCR beta chain was documented in a study of blood T cells in healthy people across ages. Alongside a J-beta primer mix, a sample-barcoded 5' primer served in a second PCR lasting about 7 to 12 cycles. From the 5' RACE reads, TCRdb called clonotypes with MiXCR, one entry per CDR3 protein. The sample shows some 1.1 million distinct CDR3 sequences, around two fifths of them seen only once. The study's findings and limits: Any changes in expanded clonotypes were possibly confounded, as donor CMV status remained unknown. When set beside aged donors, long-lived donors presented more naive CD4+ cells and higher diversity. Those diversity estimates obtained from one million T cells were thought to be underestimates.

The CDR3 is 13 amino acids. Germline V gene lookup returns CDR1 SGDLS and CDR2 YYNGEE. V lost 4 bases, J lost 8 bases, and 12 bases lay in between. With respect to this clonotype: Its cognate antigen is unknown.

In each sample, at least 6.5 million PBMCs were isolated. This chain links TRBV9 with TRBJ1-4; the D is unclear. The receptor was isolated from a young man in good health. The sequenced sample was blood. CDR3 in DNA: TGTGCCAGCAGCACGCTGCCCGGGGAAAAACTGTTTTTT. Its translation: CASSTLPGEKLFF.